The clone carrying this T cell receptor (beta chain) has a handful of counts. TCRdb re-analysed the 5' RACE reads in MiXCR, keeping a single row per CDR3 protein. The sample has 45,000 to 65,000 distinct CDR3 sequences, approximately 7% seen once; the top ten hold approximately 2.6%. Sample time point: sample taken at primary tumor resection. Whole RNA obtained from tumor, nontumor lung or frozen PBMC underwent sequencing without sorting. The sample is drawn from a study of spatial heterogeneity in lung cancer. V shed 0 bases, J shed 5 bases, and the junction held 9 bases outside the gene matches. Germline-derived CDR1 and CDR2 are MGHRA and YSYEKL. This CDR3 contains 17 residues.

The receptor comes from a female donor with early-stage non-small cell lung cancer. This rearrangement joins TRBV4-1 to TRBJ2-3, with 9 bases lining up with TRBD2. Here the sequenced sample was PBMCs, taken at surgery. CDR3 in DNA: TGCGCCAGCAGCCAAGATGAGGCTAGCGGGGCAAAAGATACGCAGTATTTT. Amino acid sequence: CASSQDEASGAKDTQYF.